These 21 T cell receptor beta chains share one sample of origin, sequenced in a study of cytomegalovirus exposure and HLA in healthy donors. The PCR employed 60 Vbeta primers together with 13 Jbeta primers. Assay used: immunoSEQ multiplex PCR; TCRdb lists only in-frame clones, some missing. The sample has some 240,000 clones, roughly 80% seen once. The sample consisted of PBMCs. The receptor set was obtained from a male donor in good health and CMV-seronegative.

The chain is built from TRBV19 and TRBJ1-1; D ambiguous. CDR1 LNHDA and CDR2 SQIVND come from the germline V gene (reference sequence). The CDR3 contains 15 residues. Deletions cut 3 bases from V and 5 bases from J, with 16 bases between. The CDR3 loop is CASSILPQWETEAFF. DNA of the CDR3: TGTGCCAGTAGTATCCTCCCACAGTGGGAGACTGAAGCTTTCTTT.

The rearrangement uses TRBV9 and TRBJ2-7; D is possibly TRBD2 (5 bases). CDR1 and CDR2 from the germline V gene are SGDLS and YYNGEE. Trimming took off 4 bases at V and 2 bases at J, with 16 bases between the two ends. This CDR3 has 15 amino acids. The CDR3 DNA reads TGTGCCAGCAGCCCATCGGGGAGAGCAGCCTACGAGCAGTACTTC. As protein: CASSPSGRAAYEQYF.

The chain carries TRBV5-4 and TRBJ2-1; TRBD2 agrees at 7 bases. The CDR3 has 15 residues. Germline V gene data show CDR1 as SGHNT and CDR2 as YYREEE (reference sequence). Trimming at V came to 5 bases and at J to 6 bases, leaving 11 bases not matched to a gene. The CDR3 region is CASRWDYRSSNEQFF. CDR3 sequence (DNA): TGTGCCAGCAGATGGGACTACCGGTCTAGCAATGAGCAGTTCTTC.

The V and J genes are TRBV4-1 and TRBJ2-7, with 7 positions matching TRBD2. The V gene's germline CDR1 is MGHRA and CDR2 YSYEKL. The CDR3 has 15 amino acids. V shed 4 bases and J 5 bases; nucleotides not matched to a gene: 11. Here the CDR3 DNA reads TGCGCCAGCAGCCCAGCGGGGCCCCCAACGAACGAGCAGTACTTC. Amino acid sequence: CASSPAGPPTNEQYF.

CDR3 loop: CASSLAGMSNQPQHF. The CDR3, as DNA: TGCGCCAGCAGCTTGGCAGGGATGAGCAATCAGCCCCAGCATTTT. V usage is TRBV5-1 and J usage is TRBJ1-5, with D perhaps TRBD1 (5 bases). The CDR3 has 15 amino acids. Germline V gives CDR1 SGHRS, CDR2 YFSETQ. Trimming pared 0 bases from V and 1 base from J, leaving 8 bases between.

This sequence joins TRBV13 and TRBJ2-3, with 7 bases matching TRBD2. The germline gives CDR1 PRHDT, CDR2 FYEKMQ (reference sequence). CDR3 size: 18 residues. V lost 0 bases and J lost 4; bases outside the gene matches: 13. The CDR3 here is CASSLGPITSASADTQYF. The CDR3 nucleotides are TGTGCCAGCAGCTTAGGCCCGATAACTAGCGCTAGCGCAGATACGCAGTATTTT.

The chain has TRBV7-9 and TRBJ2-1; D unclear. V lost 7 bases to trimming and J lost 7 bases, with 5 bases between them. CDR1 SEHNR and CDR2 FQNEAQ come from the germline V gene (reference sequence). The CDR3 runs to 10 residues. Here the CDR3 reads CASTKNEQFF. As DNA, the CDR3 is TGTGCCAGCACCAAAAATGAGCAGTTCTTC.

The sample holds a few counts of this clone. Written as DNA, the CDR3 is TGTGCCAGCAGCTATCAGGGGGCGCTTGGCTACACCTTC. Protein sequence: CASSYQGALGYTF. The chain carries TRBV5-6 and TRBJ1-2, with 8 bases matching TRBD1. The CDR3 length is 13 residues. Germline V lookup: CDR1 SGHDT, CDR2 YYEEEE. Losses at the gene ends were 3 bases for V and 7 bases for J; bases not matched to a gene: 5.

V and J are TRBV29-1 and TRBJ2-1; D is undetermined. Germline V lookup: CDR1 SQVTM, CDR2 ANQGSEA. The germline V and J ends were trimmed by 4 bases and 4 bases, with 5 bases remaining between them. The CDR3 runs 11 residues. CDR3 loop: CSVVEYNEQFF. The CDR3 nucleotides are TGCAGCGTTGTTGAGTACAATGAGCAGTTCTTC.

The chain joins TRBV2 to TRBJ1-1, with 10 bases fitting TRBD1. V dropped 6 bases and J dropped 5; count of bases not matched to a gene: 9. The germline gives CDR1 SNHLY, CDR2 FYNNEI. The CDR3 runs to 15 residues. CDR3 DNA sequence: TGTGCCAGCAGCCCGGACAGGGGGATGGGGACTGAAGCTTTCTTT. Amino acids: CASSPDRGMGTEAFF. The variable domain in full, with the rest retrieved from reference TRBV2 and TRBJ1-1, is EPEVTQTPSHQVTQMGQEVILRCVPISNHLYFYWYRQILGQKVEFLVSFYNNEISEKSEIFDDQFSVERPDGSNFTLKIRSTKLEDSAMYFCASSPDRGMGTEAFFGQGTRLTVV.

The chain recombines TRBV6-1 with TRBJ2-7; 7 bases match TRBD2. The CDR3 runs 14 residues. Looked up from germline, CDR1 is MNHNS and CDR2 is SASEGT. With V trimmed by 7 bases and J by 1 base, 7 bases remained unmatched. The CDR3 nucleotides are TGTGCCAGCACCACCCGGGGGGTTTCCTACGAGCAGTACTTC. This sequence encodes CASTTRGVSYEQYF.

The rearrangement uses TRBV5-1 and TRBJ2-5; 9 bases line up with TRBD1. Germline V gene lookup returns CDR1 SGHRS and CDR2 YFSETQ. The trim removed 4 bases at V and 5 bases at J, leaving 12 bases unmatched. CDR3 length: 16 amino acids. As DNA, the CDR3 is TGCGCCAGCAGCCGGACTCCGGACAGGGGAAGGGAGACCCAGTACTTC. Translated, it gives CASSRTPDRGRETQYF.

V gene TRBV9 combines with J gene TRBJ2-7; 8 nucleotides line up with TRBD2. V dropped 0 bases and J dropped 3; count of bases not matched to a gene: 8. Germline V gives CDR1 SGDLS, CDR2 YYNGEE. This CDR3 comprises 16 residues. CDR3: CASSVESLAGDYEQYF. CDR3 coding DNA: TGTGCCAGCAGCGTAGAAAGTCTAGCGGGTGACTACGAGCAGTACTTC.

J is TRBJ2-5 and V is TRBV9, with D perhaps TRBD2 (5 bases). The J call may be incorrect, as the DNA end agrees better with TRBJ2-7. This CDR3 has 14 residues. Germline V lookup: CDR1 SGDLS, CDR2 YYNGEE. The CDR3 loop reads CASSATARDYEQYF. The CDR3 DNA is TGTGCCAGCAGCGCGACGGCCCGGGACTACGAGCAGTACTTC.

This chain connects TRBV25-1 to TRBJ2-7; tentatively, D is TRBD1 (6 bases). Trimming removed 2 bases at V and 4 bases at J, with 9 bases between. The CDR3 extends over 13 amino acids. Germline loops: CDR1 MGHDK, CDR2 SYGVNS. The CDR3 region has the DNA TGTGCCAGCAGTGAAGGGGGCCCTTACGAGCAGTACTTC. It yields the protein CASSEGGPYEQYF.

This chain connects TRBV7-6 to TRBJ2-7; D may be TRBD2 (6 bases). The CDR3 contains 14 residues. Trimming pared 1 base from V and 5 bases from J, leaving 12 bases between. CDR1 is SGHVS, CDR2 FNYEAQ, per germline. CDR3 sequence reads: CASSLVKGRNEQYF. The CDR3 DNA follows: TGTGCCAGCAGCTTAGTAAAGGGGAGGAACGAGCAGTACTTC.

The V call is TRBV6-6, the J call TRBJ1-1; D ambiguous. Trimming took off 7 bases at V and 1 base at J, with 16 bases between the two ends. Germline values: CDR1 MNHNY, CDR2 SVGAGI (reference sequence). The CDR3 consists of 15 residues. The CDR3 nucleotides are TGTGCCAGCACCAATCCCCCGAGGGAGAACACTGAAGCTTTCTTT. Translation gives CASTNPPRENTEAFF.

As regards this clone: The germline gene is not matched at one end of the junction; a read error may be the cause. The V gene is TRBV10-3, the J gene TRBJ2-7; D remains ambiguous. CDR3 length: 13 amino acids. The germline V gene encodes CDR1 ENHRY and CDR2 SYGVKD. DNA for the CDR3: TGTGCCATCAGTGAGATTACAAACTACGAGCAGCACTTC. Translation gives CAISEITNYEQHF.

This rearrangement joins TRBV2 to TRBJ1-6; perhaps TRBD1 as D (6 bases). The CDR3 is 13 residues long. CDR1 and CDR2 (germline): SNHLY, FYNNEI. Trimming removed 6 bases from V and 6 bases from J, with 9 bases in between. This CDR3 reads CASSGTLNSPLHF. CDR3 bases: TGTGCCAGCAGCGGGACACTTAATTCACCCCTCCACTTT.

CDR3 nucleotide sequence: TGTGCCAGTAGTATACAGCCTAGGTATGGCTACACCTTC. Its translation is CASSIQPRYGYTF. V gene TRBV19 combines with J gene TRBJ1-2; D is ambiguous. CDR1 is LNHDA and CDR2 is SQIVND in the germline V gene (reference sequence). The CDR3 extends over 13 amino acids. V was trimmed by 2 bases and J by 5 bases, leaving 9 bases between them. Looking up the rest from reference TRBV19 and TRBJ1-2 gives the full variable domain: DGGITQSPKYLFRKEGQNVTLSCEQNLNHDAMYWYRQDPGQGLRLIYYSQIVNDFQKGDIAEGYSVSREKKESFPLTVTSAQKNPTAFYLCASSIQPRYGYTFGSGTRLTVV.

The chain has TRBV5-6 and TRBJ1-2, with a possible D match to TRBD1 (6 bases). CDR3 length: 17 residues. The V gene lost 4 bases and the J gene lost 3 bases, with 22 bases spanning the gap. Germline V CDR1 and CDR2: SGHDT, YYEEEE. CDR3 DNA: TGTGCCAGCAGCCCTTCACAGGGCGGAGAGGAGTACTATGGCTACACCTTC. Its translation: CASSPSQGGEEYYGYTF.